The following is a T cell receptor beta chain sequence with its context. Germline V gene sequence: CDR1 SGHTA, CDR2 FQGNSA. Trimming removed 1 base from V and 5 bases from J; junction bases left unmatched: 2. The CDR3 sequence is 15 residues long. This entry belongs to a study of blood T cell repertoires in COVID-19. About the study: Donors in the United States, Italy and Spain gave samples during acute or convalescent COVID-19. Nucleic acid was either cDNA or gDNA, and it came from T cells, B-cell-depleted T cells, or PBMCs.

Only in-frame clones appear in the TCRdb table, and some are missing; sequencing was by immunoSEQ multiplex PCR. Here the sample spans approximately 140,000 clones, roughly 78% being singletons. The TCR was taken from a human donor with acute or convalescent COVID-19. The donor label of this sample is uncertain. Sequenced: peripheral blood. The rearrangement links TRBV7-2 to TRBJ2-1; TRBD1 aligns across 10 bases. The CDR3 here is CASSLVGQGHNEQFF. The CDR3 DNA reads as TGTGCCAGCAGCTTAGTGGGACAGGGGCACAATGAGCAGTTCTTC.